The 8 T cell receptor beta chains below all came from one sample that was sequenced in a study of cytomegalovirus exposure and HLA in healthy donors (dated by TCRdb to 2016 to 2017). The library was obtained by the immunoSEQ multiplex PCR assay. For the multiplex PCR, a mixture combining 60 forward primers for TCR Vbeta segments and 13 reverse primers for TCR Jbeta segments was used. TCRdb mirrors the immuneACCESS table, restricted to in-frame sequences. Some clones are absent from its copies; in checked studies, under half trace to an unresolved V gene, and the reason for the others is unknown. The sample profile shows 100,000 or so clones; around 74% of them were found once. Under 1.5% of the sample rests with the top ten. The specimen sequenced was PBMCs. Source of these receptors: a man in his forties in good health and CMV-seronegative.

This clone has just one count. The chain carries TRBV29-1 and TRBJ1-2; no reliable D call. In germline, CDR1 is SQVTM, CDR2 ANQGSEA. There are 11 residues in the CDR3. V was shortened by 7 bases and J by 8 bases, with 14 bases between the two germline ends. CDR3 nucleotide sequence: TGCAGCGCTGGAGGCACCGGGGGCTACACCTTC. Its translation is CSAGGTGGYTF.

This clone has more than one count but fewer than ten. The chain links TRBV11-2 to TRBJ1-1; 7 bases are a match to TRBD1. The CDR3 totals 14 residues. CDR1 is SGHAT and CDR2 is FQNNGV in the germline V gene. V was clipped by 5 bases and J by 5 bases; unmatched bases: 8. The DNA of the CDR3 is TGTGCCAGCAGCCCTTCGACAGGGAGAACTGAAGCTTTCTTT. Its translation: CASSPSTGRTEAFF. The entire variable domain, with the rest obtained from reference TRBV11-2 and TRBJ1-1, is as follows: EAGVAQSPRYKIIEKRQSVAFWCNPISGHATLYWYQQILGQGPKLLIQFQNNGVVDDSQLPKDRFSAERLKGVDSTLKIQPAKLEDSAVYLCASSPSTGRTEAFFGQGTRLTVV.

This clone was detected a few times. The V call is TRBV5-1, the J call TRBJ1-5, with D unclear. Deletions cut 0 bases from V and 4 bases from J, with 8 bases between. The germline gives CDR1 SGHRS, CDR2 YFSETQ. This CDR3 region has 14 residues. The CDR3 DNA sequence: TGCGCCAGCAGCTTGGGCCCTGAGAATCAGCCCCAGCATTTT. Encoded protein: CASSLGPENQPQHF.

This clone was detected once. The CDR3 protein is CASSQRLAGPYEQYF. The CDR3 DNA follows: TGTGCCAGCAGCCAAAGACTAGCGGGACCCTACGAGCAGTACTTC. The chain couples TRBV4-2 to TRBJ2-7; 11 bases align to TRBD2. Per the germline V gene, CDR1 is LGHNA and CDR2 is YNFKEQ. The CDR3 spans 15 residues. V shed 2 bases, J shed 2 bases, and the junction held 2 bases outside the gene matches.

On this clone: Additional DNA sequences in this sample encode the identical CDR3. The chain has TRBV28 and TRBJ1-2, with 7 bases matching TRBD1. V shed 5 bases, J shed 0 bases, and the junction held 0 bases outside the gene matches. The length of the CDR3 is 13 residues. Germline V gene lookup returns CDR1 MDHEN and CDR2 SYDVKM. CDR3 residues: CASSGQANYGYTF. In DNA, the CDR3 is TGTGCCAGCAGTGGACAGGCTAACTATGGCTACACCTTC.

This chain connects TRBV29-1 to TRBJ2-2, with TRBD1 matching 7 bases. The J segment lost 4 bases and the V segment lost 2 bases, leaving 4 bases of the junction unmatched. The CDR3 is 14 residues long. The V gene's germline CDR1 is SQVTM and CDR2 ANQGSEA. The CDR3 reads CSVEIQGITGELFF. The CDR3 nucleotides read TGCAGCGTTGAAATACAGGGGATCACCGGGGAGCTGTTTTTT.

This clone was found a few times. The chain has TRBV7-6 and TRBJ1-2; D is uncertain. The V end was cut by 3 bases, the J end by 1 base, with 6 bases between. There are 13 residues in the CDR3. In germline, CDR1 is SGHVS, CDR2 FNYEAQ. The CDR3 protein is CASSLALNYGYTF. The DNA of the CDR3 is TGTGCCAGCAGCTTGGCCCTTAACTATGGCTACACCTTC.

The rearrangement joins TRBV28 to TRBJ1-2, with D possibly matching TRBD1 (6 bases). Per the germline V gene, CDR1 is MDHEN and CDR2 is SYDVKM. Trimming removed 6 bases from V and 5 bases from J, with 16 bases in between. The length of the CDR3 is 14 residues. CDR3 region: CASRLDSRQYGYTF. The CDR3 DNA reads as TGTGCCAGCAGACTGGACAGTAGGCAGTATGGCTACACCTTC.